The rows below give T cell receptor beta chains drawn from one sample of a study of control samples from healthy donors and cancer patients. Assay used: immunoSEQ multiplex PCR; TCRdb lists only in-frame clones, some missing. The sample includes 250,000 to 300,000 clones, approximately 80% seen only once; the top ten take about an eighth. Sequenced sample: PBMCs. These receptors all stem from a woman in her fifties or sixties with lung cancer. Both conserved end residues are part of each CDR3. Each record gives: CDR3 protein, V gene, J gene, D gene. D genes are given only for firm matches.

cdr3_aa: CASSFPDRPNTEAFF
v_call: TRBV5-4
j_call: TRBJ1-1
d_call: -

cdr3_aa: CASSVGTGLVNEQFF
v_call: TRBV9
j_call: TRBJ2-1
d_call: TRBD1

cdr3_aa: CASSPSPGTEYNEQFF
v_call: TRBV5-1
j_call: TRBJ2-1
d_call: TRBD1

cdr3_aa: CASSDRNSPLHF
v_call: TRBV2
j_call: TRBJ1-6
d_call: -

cdr3_aa: CASSEQGYGEQYF
v_call: TRBV5-1
j_call: TRBJ2-7
d_call: -

cdr3_aa: CASSPRTGGGTEAFF
v_call: TRBV5-1
j_call: TRBJ1-1
d_call: TRBD1

cdr3_aa: CATSGFSGLSYNEQFF
v_call: TRBV24-1
j_call: TRBJ2-1
d_call: -

cdr3_aa: CASSLPGRSAGELFF
v_call: TRBV5-4
j_call: TRBJ2-2
d_call: -

cdr3_aa: CASKPDRTPYGYTF
v_call: TRBV19
j_call: TRBJ1-2
d_call: -

cdr3_aa: CSAIDMGGTEAFF
v_call: TRBV20-1
j_call: TRBJ1-1
d_call: -

cdr3_aa: CASSQDVGVNTEAFF
v_call: TRBV4-2
j_call: TRBJ1-1
d_call: -

cdr3_aa: CASTVGAGQGETQYF
v_call: TRBV9
j_call: TRBJ2-5
d_call: -

cdr3_aa: CASSYSPRQPQHF
v_call: TRBV6-5
j_call: TRBJ1-5
d_call: -

cdr3_aa: CASRGGGPSSSYNEQFF
v_call: TRBV18
j_call: TRBJ2-1
d_call: -

cdr3_aa: CAWSGAANTGELFF
v_call: TRBV30
j_call: TRBJ2-2
d_call: -

cdr3_aa: CASSPLTGTDSYEQYF
v_call: TRBV27
j_call: TRBJ2-7
d_call: TRBD1

cdr3_aa: CASSEAASGIDTQYF
v_call: TRBV2
j_call: TRBJ2-3
d_call: TRBD2

cdr3_aa: CASTLAGGLDTGELFF
v_call: TRBV28
j_call: TRBJ2-2
d_call: TRBD2

cdr3_aa: CASSHPPGQRSSPLHF
v_call: TRBV19
j_call: TRBJ1-6
d_call: TRBD1

cdr3_aa: CASSLFHSGRYFYEQYF
v_call: TRBV27
j_call: TRBJ2-7
d_call: TRBD2

cdr3_aa: CASSFAGQWTQYF
v_call: TRBV5-1
j_call: TRBJ2-5
d_call: -

cdr3_aa: CASSQDGNPGNSPLHF
v_call: TRBV4-2
j_call: TRBJ1-6
d_call: -

cdr3_aa: CASSLGLGQETQYF
v_call: TRBV13
j_call: TRBJ2-5
d_call: -

cdr3_aa: CASSRGQGLEQYF
v_call: TRBV4-2
j_call: TRBJ2-7
d_call: TRBD1

cdr3_aa: CASSPPVGVGYNEQFF
v_call: TRBV18
j_call: TRBJ2-1
d_call: -

cdr3_aa: CASTKPGANTDTQYF
v_call: TRBV10-2
j_call: TRBJ2-3
d_call: -

cdr3_aa: CASSFLRGQAGEQYF
v_call: TRBV28
j_call: TRBJ2-7
d_call: -

cdr3_aa: CASGLDMASGQVFVEAFF
v_call: TRBV12-5
j_call: TRBJ1-1
d_call: -

cdr3_aa: CASSLGLAGITGELFF
v_call: TRBV5-4
j_call: TRBJ2-2
d_call: TRBD2

cdr3_aa: CATSRGQVIYEQYF
v_call: TRBV15
j_call: TRBJ2-7
d_call: -

cdr3_aa: CAWSVGEVSGNTIYF
v_call: TRBV30
j_call: TRBJ1-3
d_call: -

cdr3_aa: CASSLAGAAHEQFF
v_call: TRBV5-1
j_call: TRBJ2-1
d_call: -

cdr3_aa: CASMLAGGNEQFF
v_call: TRBV6-5
j_call: TRBJ2-1
d_call: TRBD2

cdr3_aa: CASSESQTGQPQHF
v_call: TRBV7-9
j_call: TRBJ1-5
d_call: -

cdr3_aa: CASSLVGGNTGELFF
v_call: TRBV7-2
j_call: TRBJ2-2
d_call: -

cdr3_aa: CASKDSGGSTDTQYF
v_call: TRBV19
j_call: TRBJ2-3
d_call: TRBD2

cdr3_aa: CASSLDPGQGVGTEAFF
v_call: TRBV13
j_call: TRBJ1-1
d_call: TRBD1

cdr3_aa: CASSSPKLGNYGYTF
v_call: TRBV25-1
j_call: TRBJ1-2
d_call: -

cdr3_aa: CAWSRQDGGNQPQHF
v_call: TRBV30
j_call: TRBJ1-5
d_call: -

cdr3_aa: CASSSPEPQVLHKQFF
v_call: TRBV18
j_call: TRBJ2-1
d_call: -